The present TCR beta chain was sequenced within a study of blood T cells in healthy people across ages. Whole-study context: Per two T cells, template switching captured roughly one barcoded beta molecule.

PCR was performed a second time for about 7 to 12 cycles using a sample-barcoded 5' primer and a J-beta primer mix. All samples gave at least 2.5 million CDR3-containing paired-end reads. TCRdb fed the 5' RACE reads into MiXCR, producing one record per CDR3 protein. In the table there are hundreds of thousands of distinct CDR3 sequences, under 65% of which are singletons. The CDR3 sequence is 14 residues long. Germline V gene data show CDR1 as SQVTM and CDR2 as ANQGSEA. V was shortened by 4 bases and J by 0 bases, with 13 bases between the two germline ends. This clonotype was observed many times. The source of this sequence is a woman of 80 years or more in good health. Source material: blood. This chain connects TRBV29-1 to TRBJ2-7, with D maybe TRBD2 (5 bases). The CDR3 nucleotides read TGCAGCGTTGGCGGAGGTTCCAGCTCCTACGAGCAGTACTTC. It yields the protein CSVGGGSSSYEQYF.